This T cell receptor beta chain was captured in a study of PD-1 blockade in classical Hodgkin lymphoma. Study-level points and caveats: Repertoire differences lack defined causes, possibly disease activity or prior therapy.

Germline assignment: CDR1 MNHNS and CDR2 SASEGT. This CDR3 spans 15 amino acids. Trimming shortened V by 3 bases and J by 1 base, and 9 bases separated the two germline ends. Time point described: newly diagnosed, previously untreated cHL patient sample. With magnetic negative selection, CD4+ T cells were purified from PBMCs that had been thawed. Sequencing used immunoSEQ multiplex PCR; TCRdb keeps in-frame clones, though not all of them. The sample has around 30,000 clones, more than 85% seen once; the top ten hold approximately 0.2%. Points on this clone: Antigen: not known.

This chain connects TRBV6-1 to TRBJ1-4; D gene unclear. The specimen was CD4+ T cells from blood. The TCR was taken from a human donor with classical Hodgkin lymphoma. CDR3 in DNA: TGTGCCAGCAGTGAGACACAGCAAACTAATGAAAAACTGTTTTTT. It translates to CASSETQQTNEKLFF.